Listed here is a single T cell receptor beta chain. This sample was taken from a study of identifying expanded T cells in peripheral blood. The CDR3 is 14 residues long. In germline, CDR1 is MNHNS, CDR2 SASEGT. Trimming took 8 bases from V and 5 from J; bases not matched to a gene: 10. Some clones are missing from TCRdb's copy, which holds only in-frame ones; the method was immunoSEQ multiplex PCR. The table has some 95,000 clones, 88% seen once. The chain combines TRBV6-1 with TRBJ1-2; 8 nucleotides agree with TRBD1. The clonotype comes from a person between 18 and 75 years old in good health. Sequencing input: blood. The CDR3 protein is CASQKTGVWYGYTF. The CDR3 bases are TGTGCCAGCCAAAAGACAGGGGTGTGGTATGGCTACACCTTC.